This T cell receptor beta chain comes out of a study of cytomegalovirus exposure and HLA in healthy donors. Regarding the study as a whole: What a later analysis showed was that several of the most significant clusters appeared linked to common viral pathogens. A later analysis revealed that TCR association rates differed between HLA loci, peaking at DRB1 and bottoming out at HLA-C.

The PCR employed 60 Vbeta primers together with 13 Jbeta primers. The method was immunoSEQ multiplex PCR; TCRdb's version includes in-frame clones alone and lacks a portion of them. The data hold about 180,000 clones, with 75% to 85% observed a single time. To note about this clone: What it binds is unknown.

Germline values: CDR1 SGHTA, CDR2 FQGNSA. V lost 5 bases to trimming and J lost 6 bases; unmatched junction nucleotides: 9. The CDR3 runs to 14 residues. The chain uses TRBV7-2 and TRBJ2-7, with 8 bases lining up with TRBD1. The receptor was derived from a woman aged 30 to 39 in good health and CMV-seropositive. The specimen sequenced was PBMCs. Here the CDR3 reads CASSPRRGRLEQYF. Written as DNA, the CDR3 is TGTGCCAGCAGCCCTCGCAGGGGGCGTCTCGAGCAGTACTTC.